The sequence of this TCR beta chain was determined in a study of tumor T cells in aggressive B-cell lymphoma. The V gene's germline CDR1 is SEHNR and CDR2 FQNEAQ (reference sequence). CDR3 size: 15 residues. Trimming left V 1 base short and J 3 bases short, with 10 bases between. Only in-frame clones appear in the TCRdb table, and some are missing; sequencing was by immunoSEQ multiplex PCR. The table shows some 1,900 clones, with about nine tenths occurring only once. The specimen sequenced was tumor tissue. This sequence was found in an adult with diffuse large B cell lymphoma. V usage is TRBV7-9 and J usage is TRBJ2-1; D gene ambiguous. The CDR3 DNA sequence: TGTGCCAGCAGCTTAGACCAAGCCCACTACAATGAGCAGTTCTTC. Encoded protein: CASSLDQAHYNEQFF. Together with reference TRBV7-9 and TRBJ2-1, the CDR3 gives the full variable domain: DTGVSQNPRHKITKRGQNVTFRCDPISEHNRLYWYRQTLGQGPEFLTYFQNEAQLEKSRLLSDRFSAERPKGSFSTLEIQRTEQGDSAMYLCASSLDQAHYNEQFFGPGTRLTVL.